Shown below are 23 T cell receptor beta chains from a single sample sequenced in a study of low-dose radiotherapy and immunotherapy resistance in tumors. Alpha- and beta-chain coverage of first-strand cDNA came from TRAV- and TRBV-specific primers. A constant-region primer paired with the V-primer adapter amplified TCRs over 20 PCR cycles. TCRdb recomputed calls from the reads with MiXCR, one row per CDR3 protein. This sample has around 10,000 distinct CDR3 sequences, with about 47% found just once. The origin of the receptors is a human donor with advanced metastatic prostate, ovarian, gallbladder or colorectal cancer (not recorded which). This table probably holds off-target reads from a library built for another chain.

The V call is TRBV18, the J call TRBJ2-3, with D maybe TRBD2 (7 bases). The CDR3 totals 17 residues. Trimming shortened V by 3 bases and J by 0 bases, and 16 bases separated the two germline ends. Germline V gene data show CDR1 as KGHSH and CDR2 as LQKENI. The CDR3 DNA reads TGTGCCAGCTCACCCCAAATGCGGGGGCGTAGCACAGATACGCAGTATTTT. Encoded protein: CASSPQMRGRSTDTQYF.

The chain links TRBV18 to TRBJ1-5; 7 nucleotides line up with TRBD1. V was clipped by 5 bases and J by 4 bases; unmatched bases: 2. This CDR3 comprises 13 residues. Germline lookup yields CDR1 KGHSH and CDR2 LQKENI. The CDR3 bases are TGTGCCAGCTCAGGGACAGATAATCAGCCCCAGCATTTT. This encodes CASSGTDNQPQHF.

This clonotype has a handful of counts. This chain joins TRBV10-3 and TRBJ2-7; TRBD2 matches 8 bases. The V gene's germline CDR1 is ENHRY and CDR2 SYGVKD. The CDR3 sequence is 11 residues long. The J segment lost 4 bases and the V segment lost 10 bases, leaving 3 bases of the junction unmatched. The CDR3, as DNA: TGTGCCACGACGGGGGGGTACGAGCAGTACTTC. It codes for CATTGGYEQYF.

The chain joins TRBV6-6 to TRBJ2-7, with a possible D match to TRBD2 (6 bases). V was trimmed by 2 bases and J by 7 bases, leaving 18 bases between them. The CDR3 has 15 amino acids. The germline V gene has CDR1 MNHNY and CDR2 SVGAGI (reference sequence). CDR3 region: CASSYESSDTREQYF. CDR3 DNA sequence: TGTGCCAGCAGTTACGAATCTAGCGATACTAGGGAGCAGTACTTC.

CDR3 residues: CASSQGTGGRPFF. The CDR3 coding sequence is TGTGCCAGCAGCCAAGGGACAGGCGGTAGGCCTTTCTTT. This chain links TRBV3-1 with TRBJ1-1, with 7 bases lining up with TRBD1. The V gene end was trimmed by 1 base and the J gene end by 12 bases; junction bases not matched to a gene: 8. The CDR3 consists of 13 residues. Germline V gives CDR1 LGHDT, CDR2 YNNKEL (reference sequence).

The rearrangement uses TRBV7-6 and TRBJ2-1, with D possibly being TRBD1 (7 bases). The CDR3 runs 13 residues. V was shortened by 3 bases and J by 9 bases, with 12 bases between the two germline ends. Germline lookup yields CDR1 SGHVS and CDR2 FNYEAQ. This chain's CDR3 is CASSLSQGGEQFF. DNA for the CDR3: TGTGCCAGCAGCTTGAGTCAGGGGGGTGAGCAGTTCTTC.

This clonotype has a single count. The rearrangement joins TRBV5-1 to TRBJ1-2; a possible D gene is TRBD1 (6 bases). Trimming removed 0 bases at V and 3 bases at J, with 15 bases between. The CDR3 is made up of 16 amino acids. CDR1 is SGHRS, CDR2 YFSETQ, per germline. CDR3 coding DNA: TGCGCCAGCAGCTTGGACCCGCCGACAGGAGACTATGGCTACACCTTC. Protein sequence: CASSLDPPTGDYGYTF.

The gene calls are TRBV3-1 and TRBJ2-5; 13 bases map to TRBD2. The CDR3 is 16 residues long. V shed 1 base and J 4 bases; nucleotides not matched to a gene: 3. Germline V gene data show CDR1 as LGHDT and CDR2 as YNNKEL (reference sequence). CDR3 nucleotide sequence: TGTGCCAGCAGCCAAGGACTAGCGGGAGGTGGAGAGACCCAGTACTTC. Protein: CASSQGLAGGGETQYF.

This clonotype was detected a few times. This chain links TRBV5-6 with TRBJ1-1; D may be TRBD1 (5 bases). CDR1 and CDR2 (germline): SGHDT, YYEEEE. CDR3 length: 19 amino acids. Trimming stripped 4 bases from V and 1 base from J, with 26 bases between. The CDR3 DNA reads TGTGCCAGCAGCCCGACCCTTAGGGACGGTCTTACGGGGAACACTGAAGCTTTCTTT. Its protein product is CASSPTLRDGLTGNTEAFF.

V and J are TRBV5-4 and TRBJ1-6; no clear D gene. Germline lookup yields CDR1 SGHNT and CDR2 YYREEE (reference sequence). The CDR3 is 16 residues long. Trimming took 0 bases from V and 7 from J, leaving 14 bases between them. The CDR3 DNA is TGTGCCAGCAGCTTGGAAGGCAGGCAGACCAATTCACCCCTCCACTTT. Residues: CASSLEGRQTNSPLHF.

V usage is TRBV5-1 and J usage is TRBJ2-3; a possible D gene is TRBD1 (7 bases). The CDR3 contains 15 residues. Germline assignment: CDR1 SGHRS and CDR2 YFSETQ. The V and J ends lost 4 bases and 2 bases respectively, with 14 bases between them. This CDR3 reads CASSPAGQITDTQYF. The CDR3 bases are TGCGCCAGCAGCCCGGCGGGACAGATCACAGATACGCAGTATTTT.

The V and J genes are TRBV7-6 and TRBJ2-1; 9 nucleotides line up with TRBD2. This CDR3 is built from 16 residues. CDR1 is SGHVS, CDR2 FNYEAQ, per germline. V lost 2 bases and J lost 5; bases outside the gene matches: 7. The DNA of the CDR3 is TGTGCCAGCAGCTTAATTGGGGCGGGGGGGCACAATGAGCAGTTCTTC. This encodes CASSLIGAGGHNEQFF. Combining the CDR3 with reference TRBV7-6 and TRBJ2-1 gives the whole variable domain GAGVSQSPRYKVTKRGQDVALRCDPISGHVSLYWYRQALGQGPEFLTYFNYEAQQDKSGLPNDRFSAERPEGSISTLTIQRTEQRDSAMYRCASSLIGAGGHNEQFFGPGTRLTVL.

This clonotype was seen a few times. The DNA of the CDR3 is TGTGCCAGCAGGGGAGGGCCGGACACCGGGGAGCTGTTTTTT. Protein product: CASRGGPDTGELFF. The J gene is TRBJ2-2, the V gene TRBV9; 7 nucleotides match TRBD2. V was pared by 5 bases and J by 3 bases, with 4 bases of the junction left unmatched. The CDR3 has 14 amino acids. Germline assignment: CDR1 SGDLS and CDR2 YYNGEE.

The chain has TRBV19 and TRBJ1-1; maybe TRBD1 (5 bases). Germline V gene lookup returns CDR1 LNHDA and CDR2 SQIVND (reference sequence). The CDR3 consists of 12 residues. The germline V and J ends were trimmed by 9 bases and 1 base, with 9 bases remaining between them. The CDR3 region has the DNA TGTGCCAGCCTTCAGGGGAACACTGAAGCTTTCTTT. Translation: CASLQGNTEAFF.

The V call is TRBV12-3 or TRBV12-4, the J call TRBJ1-6, with TRBD1 identical over 7 bases. The V gene end was trimmed by 3 bases and the J gene end by 6 bases; junction bases not matched to a gene: 5. The CDR3 is 15 residues long. CDR3 sequence (DNA): TGTGCCAGCAGTTTTCGAGGGGGCTTTAATTCACCCCTCCACTTT. This translates into CASSFRGGFNSPLHF.

The chain uses TRBV24-1 and TRBJ2-3; the match to TRBD1 covers 8 bases. The V gene's germline CDR1 is KGHDR and CDR2 SFDVKD. The V gene end was trimmed by 8 bases and the J gene end by 2 bases; junction bases not matched to a gene: 5. CDR3 length equals 14 residues. The CDR3 DNA reads as TGTGCCACCAAACAGGGGGTCGACACAGATACGCAGTATTTT. Residues: CATKQGVDTDTQYF.

V gene TRBV5-1 combines with J gene TRBJ2-1; perhaps TRBD2 as D (6 bases). CDR1 and CDR2 (germline): SGHRS, YFSETQ. The length of the CDR3 is 16 residues. V lost 0 bases and J lost 9, with 19 bases in between. The CDR3 DNA is TGCGCCAGCAGCTTGGACGGGACTGTCACCTCGCGTGAGCAGTTCTTC. As protein: CASSLDGTVTSREQFF.

The rearrangement uses TRBV14 and TRBJ2-5; D might be TRBD1 or TRBD2, each matching 6 bases. This CDR3 is 13 amino acids long. Germline V CDR1 and CDR2: SGHDN, FVKESK. Trimming took 5 bases from V and 7 from J, leaving 14 bases between them. The CDR3 region is CASSGGRWTTQYF. CDR3 DNA: TGTGCCAGCAGCGGGGGGCGCTGGACGACCCAGTACTTC.

The rearrangement joins TRBV5-4 to TRBJ2-1, with no clear D. Trimming left V 0 bases short and J 9 bases short, with 4 bases between. The CDR3 is 11 residues long. From germline, CDR1 is SGHNT and CDR2 YYREEE (reference sequence). CDR3 sequence: CASSLGAEQFF. The CDR3 DNA is TGTGCCAGCAGCTTGGGGGCTGAGCAGTTCTTC.

This clonotype was seen a few times. The chain uses TRBV3-1 and TRBJ1-1; D might be TRBD1 (6 bases). In germline, CDR1 is LGHDT, CDR2 YNNKEL (reference sequence). The V and J ends lost 4 bases and 3 bases respectively, with 12 bases between them. The CDR3 has 14 amino acids. The chain's CDR3 is CASSRRGQHTEAFF. Here the CDR3 DNA reads TGTGCCAGCAGCCGTCGAGGACAGCACACTGAAGCTTTCTTT.

The V gene is TRBV29-1, the J gene TRBJ2-7; D is perhaps TRBD1 (6 bases). CDR1 and CDR2 (germline): SQVTM, ANQGSEA. Trimming left V 2 bases short and J 3 bases short, with 8 bases between. The CDR3 loop spans 12 amino acids. The CDR3 region is CSVEKGGYEQYF. CDR3 coding DNA: TGCAGCGTTGAAAAAGGGGGCTACGAGCAGTACTTC.

This clonotype has just a few counts. V and J are TRBV27 and TRBJ2-1; D is perhaps TRBD2 (7 bases). V lost 7 bases and J 4 bases, leaving 20 bases between the germline ends. CDR1 is MNHEY, CDR2 SMNVEV, per germline (reference sequence). The CDR3 consists of 16 residues. Here the CDR3 DNA reads TGTGCCAGCACGGTGTGGGGGGGCCTCGGGTACAATGAGCAGTTCTTC. Its protein is CASTVWGGLGYNEQFF.

There are a few counts of this clonotype. The chain joins TRBV2 to TRBJ2-5; TRBD2 aligns across 10 bases. Losses at the gene ends were 8 bases for V and 5 bases for J; bases not matched to a gene: 8. Per germline, CDR1 SNHLY and CDR2 FYNNEI. This CDR3 has 14 amino acids. This CDR3 is CASRRLAGGETQYF. The DNA of the CDR3 is TGTGCCAGCCGGCGACTAGCGGGCGGGGAGACCCAGTACTTC.